The clone carrying this T cell receptor beta chain has only a few counts. Antigen unknown. These data belong to a study of CD8+ T cells in alopecia areata. About the study: Tofacitinib ran 6 to 18 months, followed by 6 months off drug.

The treatment was: oral pan-JAK inhibitor, 5-10 mg twice daily. Patients with alopecia areata provided lesional scalp punch biopsies as well as peripheral blood. A FACSAria was used to sort CD4+ and CD8+ T cells. These cells came from PBMCs. With 0 bases clipped from V and 3 bases from J, the junction kept 8 bases outside the gene matches. CDR1 is GTSNPN, CDR2 SVGIG, per germline (reference sequence). The CDR3 extends over 16 amino acids. Extraction of RNA preceded its reverse transcription into cDNA, which served as the sequencing template. Sequencing used immunoSEQ multiplex PCR; TCRdb keeps in-frame clones, though not all of them. The data hold roughly 120,000 clones, with 58% observed a single time. Study-wide results and limits: Persistence during tofacitinib was seen for many expanded lesional clones in scalp and blood.

The chain employs TRBV30 and TRBJ2-7; 10 bases are a match to TRBD2. The receptor was derived from a human donor with alopecia areata. The sample consisted of CD8+ T cells sorted from blood, taken at week 4, from a patient treated with tofacitinib. The CDR3 here is CAWSVWSGGALYEQYF. CDR3 coding DNA: TGTGCCTGGAGTGTATGGAGCGGGGGGGCTCTCTACGAGCAGTACTTC.